This TCR beta chain was recovered during a study of blood T cells in healthy people across ages. Concerning this clonotype itself: The antigen is undetermined.

Next came a second PCR, run for about 7 to 12 cycles, which used a sample-barcoded 5' primer along with a J-beta primer mix. TCRdb reprocessed the 5' RACE reads via MiXCR and lists one record per CDR3 protein. The sample includes 2 million or so distinct CDR3 sequences, around half of them seen just once. The study's findings and limits: Underestimates were what the diversity estimates from one million T cells were considered to be.

The CDR3 spans 15 residues. The germline gives CDR1 DFQATT, CDR2 SNEGSKA (reference sequence). V shed 4 bases and J 2 bases; nucleotides not matched to a gene: 6. Material: blood. The chain joins TRBV20-1 to TRBJ2-7, with 12 bases matching TRBD2. This TCR was sampled from a woman aged 40 to 50 in good health. CDR3 nucleotides: TGCAGTGCTACCCAAGCTAGCGGGGGGGCCTACGAGCAGTACTTC. Protein product: CSATQASGGAYEQYF.